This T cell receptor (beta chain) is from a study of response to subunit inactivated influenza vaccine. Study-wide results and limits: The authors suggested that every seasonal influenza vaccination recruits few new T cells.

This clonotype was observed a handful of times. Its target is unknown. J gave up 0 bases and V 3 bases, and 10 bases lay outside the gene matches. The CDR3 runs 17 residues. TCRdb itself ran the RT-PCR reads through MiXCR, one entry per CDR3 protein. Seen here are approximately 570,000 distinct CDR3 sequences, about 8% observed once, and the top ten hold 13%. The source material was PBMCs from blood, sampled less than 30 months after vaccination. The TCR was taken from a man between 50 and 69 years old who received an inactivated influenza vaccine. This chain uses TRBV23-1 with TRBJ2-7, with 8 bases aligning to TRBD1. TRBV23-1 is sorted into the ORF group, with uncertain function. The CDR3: CASSHQGQGPLSYEQYF. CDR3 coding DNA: TGCGCCAGCAGTCACCAAGGACAGGGACCTCTCTCCTACGAGCAGTACTTC.